This T cell receptor (beta chain) was retrieved from a study of blood T cell repertoires in COVID-19. Turning to the study itself: Both acute and convalescent COVID-19 samples were obtained from the United States, Italy and Spain. From T cells, B-cell-depleted T cells, or PBMCs came the material, which was cDNA or gDNA.

V shed 2 bases and J shed 16 bases, with 11 bases lying between them. The CDR3 sequence is 11 residues long. From germline, CDR1 is MNHEY and CDR2 SVGEGT. This clone was detected only once. Authors' data handling: Quantification of nucleated cells was approximated via reference gene primer amplification. TCRdb's copy holds only in-frame clones and misses some; the assay was immunoSEQ multiplex PCR. The V and J calls and clone size are taken from that table; D and trimming were inferred from the DNA. Of approximately 250,000 clones in the sample, about 89% were seen once. The rearrangement links TRBV6-2 or TRBV6-3 to TRBJ1-4; the D is unclear. The source material was peripheral blood. The origin of this receptor is a woman in her sixties who had recovered from COVID-19. CDR3 nucleotides: TGTGCCAGCAGTTACGTCGGAGTACCGTTTTTT. Translated, it gives CASSYVGVPFF.